This T cell receptor beta chain is drawn from a study of patients and donors after allogeneic stem cell transplantation. TCRdb itself ran the RT-PCR reads through MiXCR, one entry per CDR3 protein. Found here are about 87,000 distinct CDR3 sequences, just under 5% of them singletons; the top ten hold about 3%. This clonotype was seen ten or more times. Compared with germline, one end of the junction differs, possibly owing to a read error. This CDR3 has 14 amino acids. Germline CDR1 reads SGHRS; CDR2 reads YFSETQ. The origin of this receptor is a human donor who was either an allogeneic HSCT recipient or a stem cell or donor lymphocyte infusion donor (not recorded which). It is not recorded whose cells these are; they may come from a transplant donor. The chain combines TRBV5-1 with TRBJ1-3; 7 nucleotides match TRBD1. Sample: blood, either unsorted or a sorted T cell fraction (not recorded which). The CDR3 DNA reads as TGCGCCAGCAGCCCCGACAGGGACCTTACACCATTGGATTTT. Amino acid sequence: CASSPDRDLTPLDF.